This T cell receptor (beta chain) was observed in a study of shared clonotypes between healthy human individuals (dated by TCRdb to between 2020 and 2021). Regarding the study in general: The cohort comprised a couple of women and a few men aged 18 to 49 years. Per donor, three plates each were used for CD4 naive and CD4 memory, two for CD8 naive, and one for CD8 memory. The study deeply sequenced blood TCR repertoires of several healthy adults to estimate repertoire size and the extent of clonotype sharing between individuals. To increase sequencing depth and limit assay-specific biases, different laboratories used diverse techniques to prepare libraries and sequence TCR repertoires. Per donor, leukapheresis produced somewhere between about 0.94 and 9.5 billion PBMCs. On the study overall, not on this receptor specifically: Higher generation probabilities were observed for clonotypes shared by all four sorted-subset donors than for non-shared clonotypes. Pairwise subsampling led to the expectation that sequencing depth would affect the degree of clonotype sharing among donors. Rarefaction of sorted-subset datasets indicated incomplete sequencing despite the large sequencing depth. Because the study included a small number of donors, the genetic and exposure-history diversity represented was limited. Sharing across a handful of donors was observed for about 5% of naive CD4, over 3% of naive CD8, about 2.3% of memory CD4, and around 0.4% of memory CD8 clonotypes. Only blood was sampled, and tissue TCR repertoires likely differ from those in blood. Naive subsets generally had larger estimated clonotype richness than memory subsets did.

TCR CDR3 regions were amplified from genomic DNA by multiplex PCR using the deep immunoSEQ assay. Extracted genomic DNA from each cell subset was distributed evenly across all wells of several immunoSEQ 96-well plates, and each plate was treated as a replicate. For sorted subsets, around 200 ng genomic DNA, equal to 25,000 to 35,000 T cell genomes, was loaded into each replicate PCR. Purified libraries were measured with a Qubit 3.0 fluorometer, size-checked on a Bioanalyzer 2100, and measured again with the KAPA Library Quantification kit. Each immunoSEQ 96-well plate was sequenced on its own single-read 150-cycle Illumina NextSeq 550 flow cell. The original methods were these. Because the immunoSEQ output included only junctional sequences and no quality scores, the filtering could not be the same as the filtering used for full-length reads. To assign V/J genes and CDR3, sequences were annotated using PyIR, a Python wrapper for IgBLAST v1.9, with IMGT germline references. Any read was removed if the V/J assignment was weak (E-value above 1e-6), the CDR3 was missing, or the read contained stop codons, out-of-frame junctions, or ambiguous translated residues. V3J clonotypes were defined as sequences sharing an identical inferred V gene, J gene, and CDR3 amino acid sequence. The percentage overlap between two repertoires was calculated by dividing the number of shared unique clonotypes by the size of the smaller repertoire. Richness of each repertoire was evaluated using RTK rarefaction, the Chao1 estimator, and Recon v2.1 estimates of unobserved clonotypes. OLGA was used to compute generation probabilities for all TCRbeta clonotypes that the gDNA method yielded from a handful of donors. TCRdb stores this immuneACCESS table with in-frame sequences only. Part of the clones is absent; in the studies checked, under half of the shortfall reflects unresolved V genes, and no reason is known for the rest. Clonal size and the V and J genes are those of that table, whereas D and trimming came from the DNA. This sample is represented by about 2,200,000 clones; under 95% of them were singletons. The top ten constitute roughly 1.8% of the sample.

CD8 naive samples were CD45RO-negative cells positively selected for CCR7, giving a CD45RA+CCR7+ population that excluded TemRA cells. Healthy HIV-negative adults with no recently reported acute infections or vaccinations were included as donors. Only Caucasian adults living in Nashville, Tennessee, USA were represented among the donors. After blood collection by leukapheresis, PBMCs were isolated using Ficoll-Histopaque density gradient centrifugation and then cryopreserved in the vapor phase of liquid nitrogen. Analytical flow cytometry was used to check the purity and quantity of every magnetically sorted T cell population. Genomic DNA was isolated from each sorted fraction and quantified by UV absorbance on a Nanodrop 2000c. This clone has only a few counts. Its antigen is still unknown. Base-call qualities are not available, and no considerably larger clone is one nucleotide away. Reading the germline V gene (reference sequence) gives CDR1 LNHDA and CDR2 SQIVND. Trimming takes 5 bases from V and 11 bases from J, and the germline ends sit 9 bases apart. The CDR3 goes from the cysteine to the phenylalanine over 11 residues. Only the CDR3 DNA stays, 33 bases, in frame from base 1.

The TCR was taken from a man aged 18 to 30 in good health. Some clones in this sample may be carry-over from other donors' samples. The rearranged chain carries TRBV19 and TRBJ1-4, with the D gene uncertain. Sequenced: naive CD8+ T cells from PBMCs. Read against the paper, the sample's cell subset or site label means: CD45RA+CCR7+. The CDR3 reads CASSGIAKLFF. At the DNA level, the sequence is TGTGCCAGTAGTGGGATCGCGAAACTGTTTTTT.